What follows are 3 T cell receptor beta chains derived from one specimen sequenced in a study of T cell clonotyping in hematopoietic cell transplantation. The time point here: recipient sample about 28 days before transplant, after cytoreduction. The protocol was immunoSEQ multiplex PCR, while the TCRdb copy is restricted to in-frame clones and leaves out a portion. The data show 25,000 or so clones, over 60% seen once. Sequenced material: peripheral blood mononuclear cells, taken before stem cell transplant. These receptors were collected from a man between 45 and 60 years old with myelodysplastic syndrome. Some clones in this sample may be carry-over from other donors' samples.

This chain links TRBV28 with TRBJ2-2; D remains ambiguous. Trimming removed 5 bases at V and 7 bases at J, with 14 bases between. Germline CDR1 is MDHEN and CDR2 is SYDVKM. The CDR3 is 14 amino acids. The CDR3 loop reads CASSALIVSGELFF. CDR3 DNA: TGTGCCAGCAGTGCCCTCATAGTAAGCGGGGAGCTGTTTTTT.

CDR3 protein: CAWTTGQGPNVYGYTF. The CDR3, as DNA: TGTGCCTGGACCACCGGACAGGGCCCTAACGTCTATGGCTACACCTTC. V and J are TRBV30 and TRBJ1-2; 8 bases agree with TRBD1. The CDR3 sequence is 16 residues long. Germline assignment: CDR1 GTSNPN and CDR2 SVGIG (reference sequence). V shed 4 bases and J 4 bases; nucleotides not matched to a gene: 14. The full variable domain, in which reference TRBV30 and TRBJ1-2 provide the parts outside the CDR3, is SQTIHQWPATLVQPVGSPLSLECTVEGTSNPNLYWYRQAAGRGLQLLFYSVGIGQISSEVPQNLSASRPQDRQFILSSKKLLLSDSGFYLCAWTTGQGPNVYGYTFGSGTRLTVV.

The J gene is TRBJ2-5, the V gene TRBV30; D uncertain. The CDR3 length is 12 residues. Trimming removed 3 bases from V and 2 bases from J, with 7 bases in between. The germline V gene encodes CDR1 GTSNPN and CDR2 SVGIG (reference sequence). The CDR3 bases are TGTGCCTGGAGCCAGACTCAAGAGACCCAGTACTTC. It yields the protein CAWSQTQETQYF. Combining the CDR3 with reference TRBV30 and TRBJ2-5 gives the whole variable domain SQTIHQWPATLVQPVGSPLSLECTVEGTSNPNLYWYRQAAGRGLQLLFYSVGIGQISSEVPQNLSASRPQDRQFILSSKKLLLSDSGFYLCAWSQTQETQYFGPGTRLLVL.